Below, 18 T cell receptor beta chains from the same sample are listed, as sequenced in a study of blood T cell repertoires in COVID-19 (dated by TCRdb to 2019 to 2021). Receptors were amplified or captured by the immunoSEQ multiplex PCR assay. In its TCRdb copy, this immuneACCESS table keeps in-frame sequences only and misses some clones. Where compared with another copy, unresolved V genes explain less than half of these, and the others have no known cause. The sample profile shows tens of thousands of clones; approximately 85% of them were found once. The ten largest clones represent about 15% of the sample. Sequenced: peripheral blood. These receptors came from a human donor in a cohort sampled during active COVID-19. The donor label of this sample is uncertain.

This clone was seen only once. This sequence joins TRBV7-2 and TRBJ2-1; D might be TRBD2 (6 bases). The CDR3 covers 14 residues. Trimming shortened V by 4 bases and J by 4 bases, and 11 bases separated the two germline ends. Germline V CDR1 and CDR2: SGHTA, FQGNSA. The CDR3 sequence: CASSSYGRYNEQFF. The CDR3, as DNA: TGTGCCAGCAGCTCATACGGGAGATACAATGAGCAGTTCTTC.

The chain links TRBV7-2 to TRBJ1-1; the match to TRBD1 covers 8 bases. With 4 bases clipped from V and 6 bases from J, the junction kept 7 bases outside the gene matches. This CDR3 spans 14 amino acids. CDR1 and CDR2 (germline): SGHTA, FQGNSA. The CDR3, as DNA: TGTGCCAGCAGCTCTCTAGGACAGGGCGCTGAAGCTTTCTTT. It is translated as CASSSLGQGAEAFF.

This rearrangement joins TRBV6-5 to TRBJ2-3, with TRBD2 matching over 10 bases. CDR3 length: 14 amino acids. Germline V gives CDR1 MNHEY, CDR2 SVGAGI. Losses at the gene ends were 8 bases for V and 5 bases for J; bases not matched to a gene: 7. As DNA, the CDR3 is TGTGCCAGCTCCGGGACTAGCGTTCTAGATACGCAGTATTTT. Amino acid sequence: CASSGTSVLDTQYF.

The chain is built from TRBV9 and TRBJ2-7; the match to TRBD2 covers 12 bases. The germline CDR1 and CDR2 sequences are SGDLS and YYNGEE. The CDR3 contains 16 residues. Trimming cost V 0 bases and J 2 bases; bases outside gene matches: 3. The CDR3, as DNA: TGTGCCAGCAGCGTAGTGCCTAGCGGGGGGGCCTACGAGCAGTACTTC. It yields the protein CASSVVPSGGAYEQYF.

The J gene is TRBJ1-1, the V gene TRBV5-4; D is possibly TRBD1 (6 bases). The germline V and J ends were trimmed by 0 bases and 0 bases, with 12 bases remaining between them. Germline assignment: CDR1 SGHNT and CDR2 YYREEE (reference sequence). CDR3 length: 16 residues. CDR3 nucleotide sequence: TGTGCCAGCAGCTTGGGGGCCGGGACACTGAACACTGAAGCTTTCTTT. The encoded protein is CASSLGAGTLNTEAFF.

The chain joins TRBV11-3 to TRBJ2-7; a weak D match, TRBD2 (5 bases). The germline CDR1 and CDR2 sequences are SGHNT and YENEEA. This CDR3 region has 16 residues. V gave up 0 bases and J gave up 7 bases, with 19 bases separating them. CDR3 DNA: TGTGCCAGCAGCTTAGATACGGAGGTGCGGATCCTTGAGCAGTACTTC. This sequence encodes CASSLDTEVRILEQYF.

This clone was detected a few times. CDR3 amino acids: CASSLKAGDSPLHF. The CDR3 nucleotides are TGTGCCAGCAGCTTAAAGGCAGGGGATTCACCCCTCCACTTT. This chain links TRBV7-3 with TRBJ1-6; D possibly corresponds to TRBD1 (6 bases). CDR1 SGHTA and CDR2 FQGTGA come from the germline V gene. Trimming pared 1 base from V and 8 bases from J, leaving 9 bases between. This CDR3 is built from 14 residues.

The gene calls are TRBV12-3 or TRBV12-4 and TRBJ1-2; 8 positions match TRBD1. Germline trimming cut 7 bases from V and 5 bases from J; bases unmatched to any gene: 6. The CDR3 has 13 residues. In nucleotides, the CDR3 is TGTGCCAGCAAACCAACAGGGGGATATGGCTACACCTTC. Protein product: CASKPTGGYGYTF.

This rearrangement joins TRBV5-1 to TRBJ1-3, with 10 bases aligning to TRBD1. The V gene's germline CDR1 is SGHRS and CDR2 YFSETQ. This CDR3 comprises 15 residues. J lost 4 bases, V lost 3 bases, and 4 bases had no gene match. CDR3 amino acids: CASSSGQGRGNTIYF. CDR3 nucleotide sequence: TGCGCCAGCAGCTCGGGACAGGGGCGAGGAAACACCATATATTTT.

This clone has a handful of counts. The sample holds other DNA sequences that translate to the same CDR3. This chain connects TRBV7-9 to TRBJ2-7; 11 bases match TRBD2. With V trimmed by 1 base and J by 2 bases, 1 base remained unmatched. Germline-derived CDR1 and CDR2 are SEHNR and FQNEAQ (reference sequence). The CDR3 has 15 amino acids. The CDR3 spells CASSLVAGGTYEQYF. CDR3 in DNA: TGTGCCAGCAGCTTAGTAGCGGGGGGGACCTACGAGCAGTACTTC.

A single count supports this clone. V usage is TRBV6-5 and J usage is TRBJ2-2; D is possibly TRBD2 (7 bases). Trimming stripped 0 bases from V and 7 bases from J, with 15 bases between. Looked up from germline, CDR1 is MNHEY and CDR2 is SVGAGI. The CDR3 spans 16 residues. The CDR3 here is CASSYSQGGGSGELFF. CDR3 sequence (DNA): TGTGCCAGCAGTTACTCTCAAGGGGGGGGGAGCGGGGAGCTGTTTTTT.

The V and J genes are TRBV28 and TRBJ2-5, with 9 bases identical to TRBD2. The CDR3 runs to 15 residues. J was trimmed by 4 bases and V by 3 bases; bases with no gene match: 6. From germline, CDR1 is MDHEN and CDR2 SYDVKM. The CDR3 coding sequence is TGTGCCAGCAGTTTTCTGCGGGGGGGCGTAGAGACCCAGTACTTC. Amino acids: CASSFLRGGVETQYF.

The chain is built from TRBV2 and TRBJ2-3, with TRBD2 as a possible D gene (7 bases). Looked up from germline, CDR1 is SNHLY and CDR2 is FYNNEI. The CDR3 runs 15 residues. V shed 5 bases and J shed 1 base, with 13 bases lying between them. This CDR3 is CASSSWGGGTDTQYF. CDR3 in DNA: TGTGCCAGCAGTTCGTGGGGGGGCGGCACAGATACGCAGTATTTT.

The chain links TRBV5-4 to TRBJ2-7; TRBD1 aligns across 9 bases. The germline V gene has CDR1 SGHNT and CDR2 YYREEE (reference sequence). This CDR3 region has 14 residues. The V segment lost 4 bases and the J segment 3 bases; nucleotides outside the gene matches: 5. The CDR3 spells CASSRGDRVYEQYF. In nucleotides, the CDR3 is TGTGCCAGCAGCCGGGGGGACAGGGTCTACGAGCAGTACTTC.

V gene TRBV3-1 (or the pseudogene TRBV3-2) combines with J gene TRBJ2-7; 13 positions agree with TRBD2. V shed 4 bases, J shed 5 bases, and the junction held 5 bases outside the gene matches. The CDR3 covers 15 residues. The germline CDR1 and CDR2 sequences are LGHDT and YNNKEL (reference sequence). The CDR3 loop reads CASSPRLAGGHEQYF. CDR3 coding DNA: TGTGCCAGCAGCCCCCGACTAGCGGGAGGACACGAGCAGTACTTC.

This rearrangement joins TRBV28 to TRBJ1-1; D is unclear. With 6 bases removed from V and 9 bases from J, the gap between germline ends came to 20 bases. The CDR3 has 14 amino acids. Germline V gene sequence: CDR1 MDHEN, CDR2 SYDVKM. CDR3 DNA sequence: TGTGCCAGCAGAAGCCCCGGGAGCCTCTTCAAAGCTTTCTTT. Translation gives CASRSPGSLFKAFF.

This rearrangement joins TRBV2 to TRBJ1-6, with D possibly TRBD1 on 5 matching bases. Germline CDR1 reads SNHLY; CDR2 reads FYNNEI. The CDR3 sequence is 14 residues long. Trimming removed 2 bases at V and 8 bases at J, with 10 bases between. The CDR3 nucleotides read TGTGCCAGCAGTGAACGCAGGGTCGATTCACCCCTCCACTTT. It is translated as CASSERRVDSPLHF.

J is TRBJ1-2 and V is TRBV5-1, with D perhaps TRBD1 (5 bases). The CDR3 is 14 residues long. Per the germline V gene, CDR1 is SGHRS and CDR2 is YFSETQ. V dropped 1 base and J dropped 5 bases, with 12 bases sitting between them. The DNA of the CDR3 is TGCGCCAGCAGCTTGTCCAGTGGGGCGTATGGCTACACCTTC. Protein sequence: CASSLSSGAYGYTF.